Given below is one T cell receptor beta chain in context. The antigen is unknown. RNA transcripts served as the template for amplifying TCR beta CDR3 regions. A set of HTBI primers served as the primers for a first-round RT-PCR of the TCR CDR3. TCRdb reprocessed the multiplex PCR reads with MiXCR, giving one entry per CDR3 protein. The data hold approximately 700,000 distinct CDR3 sequences, with less than 20% observed a single time. This specimen belongs to a study of T cells in Graves' hyperthyroidism and ophthalmopathy. Notes on the study in general: Ophthalmopathy was model-predicted a median roughly six months pre-onset.

The source of the PBMCs was about 10 ml of fresh peripheral blood. The sequencing input was blood. This TCR derives from a man aged 18 to 30 with Graves' hyperthyroidism.

The CDR3 DNA is TGTGCCAGCAGCGCCGGGACAGGTATTAAGACCGGGGAGCTGTTTTTT. Translating gives CASSAGTGIKTGELFF. This chain joins TRBV2 and TRBJ2-2; 8 nucleotides agree with TRBD1. The CDR3 has 16 residues. The germline V gene has CDR1 SNHLY and CDR2 FYNNEI. Trimming took 6 bases from V and 5 from J; bases not matched to a gene: 11.